The 12 T cell receptor beta chains given below trace back to one sample, sequenced in a study of blood T cell repertoires in COVID-19. Sequencing used immunoSEQ multiplex PCR; TCRdb keeps in-frame clones, though not all of them. The table records 380,000 or so clones, roughly 90% of them present only once. Material: peripheral blood. The source of these receptors is a man in his forties or fifties with acute or convalescent COVID-19.

The gene calls are TRBV3-1 (or the pseudogene TRBV3-2) and TRBJ2-3, with D possibly being TRBD2 (6 bases). The length of the CDR3 is 17 residues. The V end lost 0 bases, the J end lost 6 bases, and 19 bases lay between the germline ends. Germline CDR1 LGHDT, CDR2 YNNKEL (reference sequence). CDR3 sequence reads: CASSQDLAGLLSDTQYF. CDR3 DNA: TGTGCCAGCAGCCAAGATCTGGCGGGACTCCTTTCGGATACGCAGTATTTT.

The chain recombines TRBV10-3 with TRBJ2-7; D is perhaps TRBD1 (6 bases). This CDR3 contains 17 residues. CDR1 is ENHRY, CDR2 SYGVKD, per germline. V lost 0 bases and J lost 0, with 15 bases in between. The CDR3 sequence: CAISESTGVPSSYEQYF. CDR3 in DNA: TGTGCCATCAGTGAGTCGACAGGCGTTCCTAGCTCCTACGAGCAGTACTTC.

The V call is TRBV4-1, the J call TRBJ1-1; D remains ambiguous. From germline, CDR1 is MGHRA and CDR2 YSYEKL. CDR3 length: 15 amino acids. V lost 5 bases, J lost 0 bases, and 13 bases lay in between. CDR3 sequence: CASSYALAVNTEAFF. The CDR3 coding sequence is TGCGCCAGCAGCTACGCATTGGCCGTGAACACTGAAGCTTTCTTT.

The chain is built from TRBV19 and TRBJ2-7, with D maybe TRBD2 (6 bases). V lost 3 bases and J 2 bases, leaving 14 bases between the germline ends. Germline V lookup: CDR1 LNHDA, CDR2 SQIVND (reference sequence). This CDR3 comprises 15 residues. The CDR3 DNA follows: TGTGCCAGTAGTATTTTGTGGGGGGAAGCCTACGAGCAGTACTTC. It codes for CASSILWGEAYEQYF.

The rearrangement uses TRBV29-1 and TRBJ2-1; TRBD2 aligns across 7 bases. The CDR3 is made up of 13 amino acids. Germline CDR1 and CDR2: SQVTM and ANQGSEA. Germline trimming cut 6 bases from V and 9 bases from J; bases unmatched to any gene: 11. The CDR3 loop reads CSVDGAGRGEQFF. In nucleotides, the CDR3 is TGCAGCGTCGACGGAGCAGGGAGGGGTGAGCAGTTCTTC.

The genes are TRBV19 and TRBJ2-3; 11 nucleotides align to TRBD1. The CDR3 is 14 residues long. CDR1 is LNHDA and CDR2 is SQIVND in the germline V gene (reference sequence). J gave up 4 bases and V 8 bases, and 5 bases lay outside the gene matches. CDR3 nucleotides: TGTGCCAGTGGGGGGACAGGGGGTCCAGATACGCAGTATTTT. Encoded protein: CASGGTGGPDTQYF.

The CDR3, as DNA: TGTGCCACCAGTGATACATACAATGAGCAGTTCTTC. Amino acids: CATSDTYNEQFF. J is TRBJ2-1 and V is TRBV24-1; D gene ambiguous. V lost 3 bases and J lost 4, with 3 bases in between. The CDR3 totals 12 residues. Germline CDR1 KGHDR, CDR2 SFDVKD.

The chain is built from TRBV5-1 and TRBJ2-1; 7 bases are a match to TRBD1. V lost 10 bases and J lost 8; bases outside the gene matches: 15. Germline V gene data show CDR1 as SGHRS and CDR2 as YFSETQ. The CDR3 runs to 14 residues. CDR3 in DNA: TGCGCCTCCGGCCGGACCGACAGGGTGGATGAGCAGTTCTTC. The encoded protein is CASGRTDRVDEQFF.

The J gene is TRBJ2-7, the V gene TRBV27; 9 bases map to TRBD1. The length of the CDR3 is 20 residues. CDR1 and CDR2 from the germline V gene are MNHEY and SMNVEV (reference sequence). V lost 5 bases to trimming and J lost 3 bases; unmatched junction nucleotides: 23. CDR3 DNA sequence: TGTGCCAGCAGTCGGCGGGGGACAGGGTACCCCTTTAGGATTGGCTACGAGCAGTACTTC. Its protein product is CASSRRGTGYPFRIGYEQYF.

CDR3 loop: CASSQDYGGGGMNTEAFF. Written as DNA, the CDR3 is TGTGCCAGCAGCCAAGACTACGGGGGGGGCGGGATGAACACTGAAGCTTTCTTT. The rearrangement links TRBV3-1 (or the pseudogene TRBV3-2) to TRBJ1-1, with D maybe TRBD1 (6 bases). CDR3 length: 18 residues. The germline gives CDR1 LGHDT, CDR2 YNNKEL (reference sequence). V gave up 0 bases and J gave up 0 bases, with 17 bases separating them.

This sequence joins TRBV23-1 and TRBJ2-1, with 9 bases that match TRBD1. Being an ORF, TRBV23-1 has a function that is uncertain. CDR3 length equals 16 residues. The ends lost 0 bases at V and 10 bases at J; junction bases unmatched: 10. CDR3 in amino acids: CASSQSCGTGSGEQFF. CDR3 bases: TGCGCCAGCAGTCAATCGTGTGGGACAGGGAGTGGGGAGCAGTTCTTC.

The genes are TRBV19 and TRBJ2-1; TRBD2 agrees at 11 bases. Germline V gives CDR1 LNHDA, CDR2 SQIVND (reference sequence). CDR3 length equals 15 residues. V shed 6 bases and J 5 bases; nucleotides not matched to a gene: 6. CDR3 residues: CASRSSGRADNEQFF. CDR3 bases: TGTGCCAGTAGGAGTAGCGGGAGGGCCGACAATGAGCAGTTCTTC.